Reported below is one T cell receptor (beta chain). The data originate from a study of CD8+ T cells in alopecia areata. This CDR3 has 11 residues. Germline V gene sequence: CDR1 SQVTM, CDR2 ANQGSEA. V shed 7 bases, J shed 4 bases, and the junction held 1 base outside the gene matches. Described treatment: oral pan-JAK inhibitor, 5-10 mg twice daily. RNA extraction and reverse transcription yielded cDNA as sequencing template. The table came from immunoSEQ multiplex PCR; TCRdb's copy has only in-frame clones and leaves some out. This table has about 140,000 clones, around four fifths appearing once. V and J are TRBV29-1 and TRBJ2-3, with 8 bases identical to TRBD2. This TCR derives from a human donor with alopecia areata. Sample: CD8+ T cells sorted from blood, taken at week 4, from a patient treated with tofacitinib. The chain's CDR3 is CSGRGADTQYF. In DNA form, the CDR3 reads TGCAGCGGGCGGGGGGCAGATACGCAGTATTTT.